This T cell receptor (beta chain) was captured by sequencing in a study of blood T cell repertoires in COVID-19. In the source study's methods: Scientists estimated how many nucleated cells there were by amplifying reference gene primers. Measured with immunoSEQ multiplex PCR; TCRdb has only the in-frame clones, and not every one. Clone size and V and J calls were adopted from that table, with D and trimming inferred from the DNA. The table shows about 470,000 clones, with about 90% occurring only once. CDR1 is GTSNPN and CDR2 is SVGIG in the germline V gene (reference sequence). This CDR3 region has 13 residues. Trimming took off 2 bases at V and 7 bases at J, with 14 bases between the two ends. Participants were aged roughly 18 to 89 years from 20 to 30 US areas. Participant reports of clinical history set cohort assignment. Recovered participants had two consecutive negative NP/OP PCR tests, healthcare professional clearance, or symptom resolution.

The receptor comes from a woman aged 18-29 years who had recovered from COVID-19. The rearrangement links TRBV30 to TRBJ1-2, with D perhaps matching TRBD1 (5 bases). The sequenced sample was PBMCs or T cells enriched from blood (not recorded which). The CDR3 DNA follows: TGTGCCTGGAGTAGCTCCCTTGGGGCTGGCTACACCTTC. It codes for CAWSSSLGAGYTF.